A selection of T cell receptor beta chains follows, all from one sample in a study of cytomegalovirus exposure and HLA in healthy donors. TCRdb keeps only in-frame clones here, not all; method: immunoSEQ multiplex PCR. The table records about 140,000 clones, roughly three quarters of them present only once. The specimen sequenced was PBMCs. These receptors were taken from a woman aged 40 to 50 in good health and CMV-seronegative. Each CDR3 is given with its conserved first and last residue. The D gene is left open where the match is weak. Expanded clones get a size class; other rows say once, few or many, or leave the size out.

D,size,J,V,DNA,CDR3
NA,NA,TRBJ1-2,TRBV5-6,TGTGCCAGCAGCCGAATGGTCCCCTCTCGGGATAACTATGGCTACACCTTC,CASSRMVPSRDNYGYTF
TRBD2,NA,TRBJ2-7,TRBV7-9,TGTGCCAGCAGCTTTAGCGGGACATCCTACGAGCAGTACTTC,CASSFSGTSYEQYF
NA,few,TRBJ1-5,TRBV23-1,TGCGCCAGCAGTCAATGCCCCGGGCAGGGCGGCAATCAGCCCCAGCATTTT,CASSQCPGQGGNQPQHF
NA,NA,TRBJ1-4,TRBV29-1,TGCAGCGTTGAAGATCCTTCGCTCGGTGATGAAAAACTGTTTTTT,CSVEDPSLGDEKLFF
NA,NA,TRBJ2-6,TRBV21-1,NA,CASSKEVGGGSSGANVLTF
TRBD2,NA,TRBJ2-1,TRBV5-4,TGTGCCAGCAGCCGCCACGGACTAGCGGGGAGGGGAGAGGAGCAGTTCTTC,CASSRHGLAGRGEEQFF
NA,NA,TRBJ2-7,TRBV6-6,TGTGCCAGCAGTTCCCACGCCTATGAGCAGTACTTC,CASSSHAYEQYF
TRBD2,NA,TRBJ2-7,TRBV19,TGTGCCAGTAATCCGGGACTAGGCTACGAGCAGTACTTC,CASNPGLGYEQYF
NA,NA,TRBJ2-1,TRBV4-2,TGTGCCAGCAGCCAAGATGCGGGTGAGCAGTTCTTC,CASSQDAGEQFF
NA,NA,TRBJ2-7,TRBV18,TGTGCCAGCTCACCCACTGCCGGCGGAACCTACGAGCAGTACTTC,CASSPTAGGTYEQYF
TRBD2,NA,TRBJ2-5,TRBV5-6,TGTGCCAGCAGCTTGCTGGGGGGGGAGACCCAGTACTTC,CASSLLGGETQYF
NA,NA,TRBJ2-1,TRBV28,TGTGCCAGCAGTTTAATTAAACAAAATGAGCAGTTCTTC,CASSLIKQNEQFF
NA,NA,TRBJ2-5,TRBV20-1,TGCAGTGCTAGTCCTAAAGAGACCCAGTACTTC,CSASPKETQYF
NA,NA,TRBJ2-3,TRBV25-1,TGTGCCAGCAGTGAGGCCAGCACAGATACGCAGTATTTT,CASSEASTDTQYF
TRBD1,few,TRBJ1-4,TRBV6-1,TGTGCCAGCAGTGAGAGACAGGGGCGCGAAAAACTGTTTTTT,CASSERQGREKLFF
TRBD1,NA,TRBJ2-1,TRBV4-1,TGCGCCAGCAGCCAAGTCCTGAGGACAGGAACTAACAATGAGCAGTTCTTC,CASSQVLRTGTNNEQFF
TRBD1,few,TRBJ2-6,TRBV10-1,TGCGCCAGCAGTAAACCGGGACAGAACTCTGGGGCCAACGGCCTGACTTTC,CASSKPGQNSGANGLTF
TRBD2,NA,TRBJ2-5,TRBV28,TGTGCCAGCAGTCCGCCGAGCGGGAGGGAGACCCAGTACTTC,CASSPPSGRETQYF
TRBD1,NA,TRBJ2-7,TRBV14,TGTGCCAGCAGCCCCGGGACAGCCTACGAGCAGTACTTC,CASSPGTAYEQYF
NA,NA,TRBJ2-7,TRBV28,TGTGCCAGCACACAGGGTAGGGAGCAGTACTTC,CASTQGREQYF
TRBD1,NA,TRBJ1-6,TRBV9,TGTGCCAGCAGCCCCGAACAGGGGGTTAATTCACCCCTCCACTTT,CASSPEQGVNSPLHF
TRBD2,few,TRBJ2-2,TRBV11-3,TGTGCCAGCAGCACCCGGGAGGCTAGTGGGGTCACCGGGGAGCTGTTTTTT,CASSTREASGVTGELFF
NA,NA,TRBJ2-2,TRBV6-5,TGTGCCAGCATCGAAACTTTGACCGGGGAGCTGTTTTTT,CASIETLTGELFF
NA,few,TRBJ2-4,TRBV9,TGTGCCAGCACCCCGGGGGACAGCACCAACAACAGTCAGTACTTC,CASTPGDSTNNSQYF
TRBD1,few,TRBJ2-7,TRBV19,TGTGCCAGTAGTGGGAAGGACAGGTTCGAGCAGTACTTC,CASSGKDRFEQYF
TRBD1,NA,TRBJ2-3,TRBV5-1,TGCGCCAGCAGCAGTCCGGGGCAGGGGGCAGATACGCAGTATTTT,CASSSPGQGADTQYF
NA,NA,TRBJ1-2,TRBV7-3,TGTGCCAGCAGCCCAAACCGGGGTGACGGCTACACCTTC,CASSPNRGDGYTF
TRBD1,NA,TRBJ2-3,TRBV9,TGTGCCAGCAGCGAGGACAGGGCCAGGGGTACAGATACGCAGTATTTT,CASSEDRARGTDTQYF
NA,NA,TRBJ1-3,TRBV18,TGTGCCAGCTCGGGAGACGCTAACTCTGGAAACACCATATATTTT,CASSGDANSGNTIYF
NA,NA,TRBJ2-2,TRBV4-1,TGCGCCAGCAGCCAAGAGGCAGCCGGGGAGCTGTTTTTT,CASSQEAAGELFF
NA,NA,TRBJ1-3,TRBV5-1,TGCGCCAGCAGCTTGGAAGAGATCTCTGGAAACACCATATATTTT,CASSLEEISGNTIYF
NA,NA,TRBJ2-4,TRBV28,TGTGCCAGCAGGTCGGGAAACATTCAGTACTTC,CASRSGNIQYF
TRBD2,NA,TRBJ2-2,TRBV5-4,TGTGCCAGCAGCCCGGGAGGACTAGCGGGATCCGGGGAGCTGTTTTTT,CASSPGGLAGSGELFF
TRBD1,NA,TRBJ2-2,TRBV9,TGTGCCAGCAGCGTTTCTCGGACAGGGGGCTTTTCCGGGGAGCTGTTTTTT,CASSVSRTGGFSGELFF
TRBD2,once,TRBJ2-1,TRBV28,TGTGCCAGCAGTTCCTTCCGACTAGCGGGGGGCTACAATGAGCAGTTCTTC,CASSSFRLAGGYNEQFF